This is a list of T cell receptor beta chains from one sample in a study of cytomegalovirus exposure and HLA in healthy donors. The method was immunoSEQ multiplex PCR; TCRdb's version includes in-frame clones alone and lacks a portion of them. The data contain some 190,000 clones, about three quarters of them singletons. Sequenced: PBMCs. These receptors all come from a young woman in good health and CMV-seropositive. The CDR3 runs from the conserved cysteine through the conserved F or W. The D gene is left open where the match is weak. A row's size may be missing; if present it is once, few, many or a size class.

j_call clone_size d_call v_call cdr3_nt cdr3_aa
TRBJ1-1 - - TRBV14 TGTGCCAGCAGCCAAGATGGCAGGAACACTGAAGCTTTCTTT CASSQDGRNTEAFF
TRBJ2-1 large - TRBV7-2 TGTGCCAGCAGCTCCACCCTTGGCCTCTGGGAGCAGTTCTTC CASSSTLGLWEQFF
TRBJ1-5 - TRBD1 TRBV4-2 TGTGCCAGCAGCCAAGATTGGGGCGGGACAGGGGGCTATCAGCCCCAGCATTTT CASSQDWGGTGGYQPQHF
TRBJ2-2 - - TRBV7-9 TGTGCCAGCAGCTTACATTATCTACGGACAGAGAACACCGGGGAGCTGTTTTTT CASSLHYLRTENTGELFF
TRBJ1-5 - - TRBV15 TGTGCCACCAGCAGAGATTTCGGAAGCGGTGGGAATCAGCCCCAGCATTTT CATSRDFGSGGNQPQHF
TRBJ2-7 - - TRBV2 TGTGCCAGCAGTCCGGACACTTACGAGCAGTACTTC CASSPDTYEQYF
TRBJ1-2 few TRBD1 TRBV5-1 TGCGCCAGCAGCTTATCATCCCAGGGGGATGGCTACACCTTC CASSLSSQGDGYTF
TRBJ1-5 once - TRBV28 TGTGCCAGCTCAGGCAGCAATCAGCCCCAGCATTTT CASSGSNQPQHF
TRBJ1-1 - - TRBV6-5 TGTGCCAGCAGTTACTCAACAGGGACTGAAGCTTTCTTT CASSYSTGTEAFF
TRBJ2-7 - - TRBV5-1 TGCGCCAGCAGCTCCCTGACAGCATCCTACGAGCAGTACTTC CASSSLTASYEQYF
TRBJ2-2 - - TRBV7-3 TGTGCCAGCAGCTTACGGGTCAACACCGGGGAGCTGTTTTTT CASSLRVNTGELFF
TRBJ2-1 - - TRBV5-1 TGCGCCAGCAGCCCCTTCCTCCGCTCCTACAATGAGCAGTTCTTC CASSPFLRSYNEQFF
TRBJ2-3 few - TRBV27 TGTGCCAGCAGTTTCGTGGGAGTTTATACAGATACGCAGTATTTT CASSFVGVYTDTQYF
TRBJ1-5 - TRBD1 TRBV10-3 TGTGCCACCAGGGCCGGGACAGGGGTTCAGCCCCAGCATTTT CATRAGTGVQPQHF